Detailed here is one T cell receptor beta chain. The antigen remains unidentified. Lysates of CMV-infected fibroblasts at 8 to 10 ug/mL stimulated these cells. CD40L/CD69 double-negative CD45RO-high memory CD4+ T cells were collected. This sample stems from a study of persistence of HIV-infected CD4 T cells. Broader study findings: Antigen-responding cells were enriched for degenerate expanded CDR3beta sequences.

Germline lookup yields CDR1 MNHNS and CDR2 SASEGT. The CDR3 is made up of 12 amino acids. Germline trimming cut 8 bases from V and 4 bases from J; bases unmatched to any gene: 1. The immunoSEQ assay was version 4, run in survey mode. Measured with immunoSEQ multiplex PCR; TCRdb has only the in-frame clones, and not every one. The sample has 35,000 to 40,000 clones; around 80% are singletons. The clonotype originates from an adult man with HIV who was CMV-seropositive. The material sequenced was CD4+ T cells sorted from PBMCs after roughly 18-hour stimulation, taken from a patient who received antiretroviral therapy. This chain joins TRBV6-1 and TRBJ2-2; 7 bases line up with TRBD2. CDR3 protein: CASGRGTGELFF. The CDR3 DNA is TGTGCCAGCGGGAGGGGCACCGGGGAGCTGTTTTTT.